These 23 T cell receptor beta chains were sequenced from one sample in a study of CD8 T cells in ankylosing spondylitis. TCRdb itself ran the 5' RACE reads through MiXCR, one entry per CDR3 protein. The sample contains hundreds of thousands of distinct CDR3 sequences, roughly 8.2% of which appear only once. The source material was blood, either unsorted or a sorted T cell fraction (not recorded which). Source of these receptors: a female donor with ankylosing spondylitis or in good health (not recorded which).

The chain is built from TRBV18 and TRBJ2-7; D is possibly TRBD1 or TRBD2 (5 bases each). The length of the CDR3 is 16 residues. V was shortened by 3 bases and J by 0 bases, with 15 bases between the two germline ends. The germline V gene has CDR1 KGHSH and CDR2 LQKENI. The chain's CDR3 is CASSPGDGSSSYEQYF. DNA of the CDR3: TGTGCCAGCTCACCGGGGGACGGATCGAGCTCCTACGAGCAGTACTTC.

To note about this clonotype: It may be a read error: a sequence one base away is much more abundant. This chain connects TRBV6-2 or TRBV6-3 to TRBJ2-7; TRBD2 is a possible D gene (7 bases). The V gene lost 7 bases and the J gene lost 6 bases, with 22 bases spanning the gap. Germline V CDR1 and CDR2: MNHEY, SVGEGT. CDR3 length: 15 amino acids. This CDR3 is CASTEPLGGGGEQYF. CDR3 in DNA: TGTGCCAGCACTGAGCCTTTGGGAGGGGGTGGCGAGCAGTACTTC.

This clonotype occurred many times. The chain joins TRBV28 to TRBJ1-5; perhaps TRBD1 as D (6 bases). V shed 8 bases and J shed 2 bases, with 16 bases lying between them. The CDR3 contains 15 residues. Germline assignment: CDR1 MDHEN and CDR2 SYDVKM. CDR3 residues: CASQDRPGGNQPQHF. The CDR3 DNA reads TGTGCCAGCCAAGACAGGCCTGGGGGCAATCAGCCCCAGCATTTT.

This clonotype was found many times. The chain employs TRBV20-1 and TRBJ2-1; tentatively, D is TRBD2 (6 bases). The CDR3 runs 14 residues. Germline CDR1 is DFQATT and CDR2 is SNEGSKA (reference sequence). V shed 5 bases and J shed 0 bases, with 11 bases lying between them. The CDR3 region has the DNA TGCAGTGCTGTAGCGGAAGACTCCTACAATGAGCAGTTCTTC. It encodes CSAVAEDSYNEQFF.

The sample holds many counts of this clonotype. The chain couples TRBV20-1 to TRBJ1-1; D call uncertain. Germline V lookup: CDR1 DFQATT, CDR2 SNEGSKA (reference sequence). The CDR3 is 13 residues long. Trimming cost V 0 bases and J 8 bases, with 13 bases left between them. The CDR3 sequence: CSAREDSRWEAFF. The CDR3 DNA reads TGCAGTGCTAGAGAAGACTCCCGGTGGGAAGCTTTCTTT.

This clonotype has just a few counts. This may arise from a read error, as a much more abundant clone is one base away. The chain employs TRBV12-3 or TRBV12-4 and TRBJ1-3, with a tentative D call TRBD1 (6 bases). V lost 3 bases and J lost 0, with 9 bases in between. The CDR3 contains 15 residues. CDR3 DNA: TGTGCCAGCAGTTTGGACAGCCCCTCTGGAAACACCATATATTTT. It translates to CASSLDSPSGNTIYF.

This clonotype came up many times. V usage is TRBV28 and J usage is TRBJ2-5; D is ambiguous. Trimming cost V 3 bases and J 4 bases, with 12 bases left between them. This CDR3 has 14 residues. Germline V gives CDR1 MDHEN, CDR2 SYDVKM. DNA of the CDR3: TGTGCCAGCAGTTTCCTCGGTTCTGGAGAGACCCAGTACTTC. As protein: CASSFLGSGETQYF.

This clonotype was detected only a few times. This chain joins TRBV28 and TRBJ1-3, with a tentative D call TRBD1 (5 bases). CDR1 and CDR2 from the germline V gene are MDHEN and SYDVKM. The CDR3 extends over 15 amino acids. V was trimmed by 2 bases and J by 4 bases, leaving 12 bases between them. The DNA of the CDR3 is TGTGCCAGCAGTTTACGGGGGGTTTTAGGAAACACCATATATTTT. Encoded protein: CASSLRGVLGNTIYF. Drawing the rest from reference TRBV28 and TRBJ1-3, the complete variable domain is DVKVTQSSRYLVKRTGEKVFLECVQDMDHENMFWYRQDPGLGLRLIYFSYDVKMKEKGDIPEGYSVSREKKERFSLILESASTNQTSMYLCASSLRGVLGNTIYFGEGSWLTVV.

This clonotype was detected many times. This chain uses TRBV2 with TRBJ1-6; 9 nucleotides line up with TRBD1. V gave up 9 bases and J gave up 6 bases; unmatched junction bases: 3. The germline V gene encodes CDR1 SNHLY and CDR2 FYNNEI. This CDR3 contains 13 residues. In DNA form, the CDR3 reads TGTGCCAGGAAACAGGGGGCTAATTCACCCCTCCACTTT. Protein product: CARKQGANSPLHF. Together with reference TRBV2 and TRBJ1-6, the CDR3 gives the full variable domain: EPEVTQTPSHQVTQMGQEVILRCVPISNHLYFYWYRQILGQKVEFLVSFYNNEISEKSEIFDDQFSVERPDGSNFTLKIRSTKLEDSAMYFCARKQGANSPLHFGNGTRLTVT.

This clonotype was seen repeatedly, ten times or more. The J gene is TRBJ2-2, the V gene TRBV24-1, with a possible D match to TRBD2 (5 bases). From germline, CDR1 is KGHDR and CDR2 SFDVKD. V was shortened by 4 bases and J by 4 bases, with 12 bases between the two germline ends. The CDR3 extends over 15 amino acids. CDR3 residues: CATSDPASGTGELFF. Here the CDR3 DNA reads TGTGCCACCAGTGACCCCGCCAGCGGCACCGGGGAGCTGTTTTTT.

This clonotype was recorded many times. This chain connects TRBV12-3 or TRBV12-4 to TRBJ2-1; D unclear. V was shortened by 7 bases and J by 8 bases, with 15 bases between the two germline ends. This CDR3 has 13 residues. The CDR3, as DNA: TGTGCCAGCACTCCATTAGAGAGCCATGAGCAGTTCTTC. Translated: CASTPLESHEQFF.

This clonotype showed up many times. The chain employs TRBV20-1 and TRBJ2-3, with TRBD2 matching 11 bases. The V and J ends lost 6 bases and 2 bases, in that order; junction bases with no gene match: 16. The CDR3 is made up of 18 amino acids. Germline CDR1 DFQATT, CDR2 SNEGSKA (reference sequence). The CDR3 protein is CSARTSGLPLMNTDTQYF. The CDR3 DNA sequence: TGCAGTGCCCGGACTAGCGGGTTACCCCTTATGAACACAGATACGCAGTATTTT.

This clonotype has at least ten counts. The chain joins TRBV12-3 or TRBV12-4 to TRBJ1-2, with TRBD1 matching 7 bases. The CDR3 totals 13 residues. J was trimmed by 6 bases and V by 8 bases; bases with no gene match: 9. The CDR3 sequence: CASANRQGHGYTF. The CDR3 DNA follows: TGTGCCAGCGCAAATCGACAGGGTCATGGCTACACCTTC.

The table lists this clonotype with many counts. The gene calls are TRBV20-1 and TRBJ1-2; the D gene is possibly TRBD1 (6 bases). The germline V gene has CDR1 DFQATT and CDR2 SNEGSKA (reference sequence). This CDR3 comprises 13 residues. Trimming pared 0 bases from V and 7 bases from J, leaving 12 bases between. CDR3 DNA: TGCAGTGCTAGAGAAGGGGGGCAGGGTGGCTACACCTTC. Translated, it gives CSAREGGQGGYTF.

This clonotype was detected ten times or more. J is TRBJ2-3 and V is TRBV29-1; TRBD1 might be the D (6 bases). CDR1 and CDR2 from the germline V gene are SQVTM and ANQGSEA. The CDR3 runs 14 residues. Trimming removed 7 bases at V and 1 base at J, with 15 bases between. The CDR3 DNA reads as TGCAGCGCCGTGACAGGAGTGGGCACAGATACGCAGTATTTT. Amino acids: CSAVTGVGTDTQYF.

To note about this clonotype: One base away lies a much larger clone, so this may be a sequencing read error. The chain is built from TRBV7-3 and TRBJ1-6; D uncertain. CDR1 and CDR2 from the germline V gene are SGHTA and FQGTGA. This CDR3 has 14 amino acids. Here the CDR3 reads CASNLSSVNSPLHF. As DNA, the CDR3 is TGTGCCAGCAACTTATCTTCAGTTAATTCACCCCTCCACTTT. The full variable domain, rest sourced from reference TRBV7-3 and TRBJ1-6, is GAGVSQTPSNKVTEKGKYVELRCDPISGHTALYWYRQSLGQGPEFLIYFQGTGAADDSGLPNDRFFAVRPEGSVSTLKIQRTERGDSAVYLCASNLSSVNSPLHFGNGTRLTVT.

The rearrangement links TRBV6-4 to TRBJ2-1; possibly TRBD1 for D (5 bases). CDR1 and CDR2 (germline): MRHNA, SNTAGT. Trimming stripped 5 bases from V and 6 bases from J, with 11 bases between. The CDR3 is made up of 13 amino acids. For the CDR3, the DNA is TGTGCCAGCAGTTCAGGGCCTTCCAATGAGCAGTTCTTC. As protein: CASSSGPSNEQFF.

This clonotype has only a few counts. The chain employs TRBV20-1 and TRBJ1-6; D is perhaps TRBD1 (6 bases). Looked up from germline, CDR1 is DFQATT and CDR2 is SNEGSKA (reference sequence). The CDR3 has 19 residues. Trimming shortened V by 0 bases and J by 0 bases, and 18 bases separated the two germline ends. CDR3 DNA sequence: TGCAGTGCTAGAGAACAGGGCTTTGGACCGAGCTCCTATAATTCACCCCTCCACTTT. Its protein product is CSAREQGFGPSSYNSPLHF.

This clonotype was seen at least ten times. The chain combines TRBV5-1 with TRBJ1-4; D remains unclear. The CDR3 is made up of 16 amino acids. Trimming left V 1 base short and J 0 bases short, with 10 bases between. The germline V gene has CDR1 SGHRS and CDR2 YFSETQ. In DNA, the CDR3 is TGCGCCAGCAGCTTGTGGGAGCCTGCAACTAATGAAAAACTGTTTTTT. It translates to CASSLWEPATNEKLFF.

The chain links TRBV2 to TRBJ2-7; 14 bases are shared with TRBD2. V dropped 1 base and J dropped 6; count of bases not matched to a gene: 17. The germline V gene has CDR1 SNHLY and CDR2 FYNNEI. CDR3 length: 20 amino acids. CDR3 sequence (DNA): TGTGCCAGCAGTGAAGTCTCCCCCGGGACTAGCGGGAGCTACAGGAGCGAGCAGTACTTC. Protein: CASSEVSPGTSGSYRSEQYF.

This clonotype turned up a few times. V and J are TRBV27 and TRBJ2-1; 7 bases fit TRBD1. The CDR3 is 15 residues long. Germline values: CDR1 MNHEY, CDR2 SMNVEV (reference sequence). J gave up 1 base and V 6 bases, and 6 bases lay outside the gene matches. Here the CDR3 DNA reads TGTGCCAGCAGACCCGGGACAGTGTCCTACAATGAGCAGTTCTTC. Encoded protein: CASRPGTVSYNEQFF.

This clonotype occurred many times. This chain links TRBV5-1 with TRBJ2-3, with 7 bases fitting TRBD2. Germline trimming cut 2 bases from V and 6 bases from J; bases unmatched to any gene: 6. Germline V gene data show CDR1 as SGHRS and CDR2 as YFSETQ. The CDR3 has 14 residues. The CDR3 here is CASSFRTSGDTQYF. The CDR3 nucleotides read TGCGCCAGCAGCTTCCGGACTAGTGGGGATACGCAGTATTTT.

This clonotype was seen repeatedly, ten times or more. The CDR3 is CSARSVTSYEQYF. CDR3 bases: TGCAGTGCTAGATCCGTCACCTCCTACGAGCAGTACTTC. The chain links TRBV20-1 to TRBJ2-7; D unresolved. This CDR3 has 13 amino acids. V was clipped by 2 bases and J by 0 bases, with 8 bases between them. Germline CDR1 is DFQATT and CDR2 is SNEGSKA (reference sequence).